A selection of T cell receptor beta chains follows, all from one sample in a study of T-cell reconstitution after alpha-beta-depleted transplantation in children. Via MiXCR, TCRdb re-called the PCR reads, giving one row per CDR3 protein. Counted here are around 800,000 distinct CDR3 sequences, 15% to 20% occurring once; the ten biggest clones make up 5%. The sequencing used PBMCs, mostly from graft donor cells, collected 360 days after TCRalphabeta/CD19-depleted stem cell transplant. These receptors came from a male patient younger than 18 who had a stem cell transplant for acute lymphoblastic leukemia, so the T cells may come from the graft donor. Both conserved end residues are part of each CDR3. The D gene is left open where the match is weak. Rows may omit the clone size; those that give it use once, few, many or a size class.

j_call d_call clone_size v_call cdr3_nt cdr3_aa
TRBJ2-5 . few TRBV29-1 TGCAGCGTTGAATGGAACAGTTTCGGGGAGACCCAGTACTTC CSVEWNSFGETQYF
TRBJ1-4 . . TRBV7-9 TGTGCCAGCAGCAGACCGGGGCACCAGGGGATTGAAAAACTGTTTTTT CASSRPGHQGIEKLFF
TRBJ2-2 . . TRBV11-3 TGTGCCAGCAGCTTATTCCCCTCGAAGATCGGGGAGCTGTTTTTT CASSLFPSKIGELFF
TRBJ1-1 . few TRBV5-1 TGCGCCAGCAGCTTAAGGGCGGAATGGACTGAAGCTTTCTTT CASSLRAEWTEAFF
TRBJ2-7 TRBD1 . TRBV7-8 TGTGCCAGCAGCCCACAACCGGGACAGGGAAAGTACGAGCAGTACTTC CASSPQPGQGKYEQYF
TRBJ1-2 . . TRBV7-3 TGTGCCAGCAGCCGGCTGACAGCCCTCTATGGCTACACCTTC CASSRLTALYGYTF
TRBJ2-3 . few TRBV7-8 TGTGCCAGCAGCTTAATTTCGTCGGATACGCAGTATTTT CASSLISSDTQYF
TRBJ2-1 TRBD1 . TRBV25-1 TGTGCCAGCAGTTCACTGACAGGGGTTTTGAATGAGCAGTTCTTC CASSSLTGVLNEQFF
TRBJ1-5 . . TRBV12-3/TRBV12-4 TGTGCCAGCAGTCCGAGGACAGTTTATAGCAATCAGCCCCAGCATTTT CASSPRTVYSNQPQHF
TRBJ2-1 . many TRBV3-1 TGTGCCAGCAGCCCGGCAGATAATGAGCAGTTCTTC CASSPADNEQFF
TRBJ2-7 TRBD2 many TRBV29-1 TGCAGCGTTGACAAGCGGGAAGGGTCGGAAGAGCAGTACTTC CSVDKREGSEEQYF
TRBJ2-7 TRBD1 . TRBV5-1 TGCGCCAGCAGCTTGGCCCTAGGACAGGGGGCGGGAGAGCAGTACTTC CASSLALGQGAGEQYF
TRBJ2-1 . . TRBV27 TGTGCCAGCAGCCTCTCGATTTGGGGAGATGAGCAGTTCTTC CASSLSIWGDEQFF
TRBJ2-3 . few TRBV9 TGTGCCAGCAGCGTAGGGGGGCTCCGGCCTAGCACAGATACGCAGTATTTT CASSVGGLRPSTDTQYF
TRBJ1-2 TRBD1 . TRBV5-1 TGCGCCAGCAGCTCCTACCGGGACAGGGGGCTAGATGGCTACACCTTC CASSSYRDRGLDGYTF
TRBJ2-5 TRBD1 many TRBV12-3/TRBV12-4 TGTGCCAGCAGTCCCGGGACAGGGGACGAGACCCAGTACTTC CASSPGTGDETQYF
TRBJ2-7 . many TRBV28 TGTGCCAGCAGTTTTCTATCTTATATGCCTGATGCCTACGAGCAGTACTTC CASSFLSYMPDAYEQYF
TRBJ2-1 TRBD2 few TRBV9 TGTGCCAGCAGCGTTGCGGGAGGGCGCAATGAGCAGTTCTTC CASSVAGGRNEQFF
TRBJ2-7 . many TRBV12-3/TRBV12-4 TGTGCCAGCTCCCGGGGTTACGAGCAGTACTTC CASSRGYEQYF
TRBJ2-1 . few TRBV27 TGTGCCAGCATTAACGGAGGGACGGACAGCATCGATGAGCAGTTCTTC CASINGGTDSIDEQFF
TRBJ2-1 TRBD1 . TRBV24-1 TGTGCCACCAGCGGACTCGGGACAGCCTACAATGAGCAGTTCTTC CATSGLGTAYNEQFF
TRBJ2-7 TRBD1 once TRBV6-5 TGTGCCAGCACTTATGAGACAGGGGGGGACGAGCAGTACTTC CASTYETGGDEQYF
TRBJ2-7 . . TRBV6-2/TRBV6-3 TGTGCCAGCAGTTCCTCCGGAGGGATCAACGAGCAGTACTTC CASSSSGGINEQYF
TRBJ2-1 TRBD2 few TRBV2 TGTGCCAGCAGTGAAACTAGCGGGATTCCCCTCTTCGATGAGCAGTTCTTC CASSETSGIPLFDEQFF
TRBJ2-5 . . TRBV4-1 TGCGCCAGCAGCCCCCACAGGCGGGTGGGTGAGACCCAGTACTTC CASSPHRRVGETQYF
TRBJ2-1 TRBD2 . TRBV4-1 TGCGCCAGCAGCCAGGGACCTAGCGGCCGGGTGTTGGGGGACAATGAGCAGTTCTTC CASSQGPSGRVLGDNEQFF
TRBJ2-1 TRBD2 few TRBV6-1 TGTGCCAGCAAGCCCCAGGGACTAGTTAACGTCAATGAGCAGTTCTTC CASKPQGLVNVNEQFF
TRBJ1-1 . . TRBV4-1 TGCGCCAGCAGCCAAGGTCAAGGCCAGGGCGCCTTGGAAGCTTTCTTT CASSQGQGQGALEAFF
TRBJ2-5 . many TRBV28 TGTGCCAGCAGACCTCGTGGAGAGACCCAGTACTTC CASRPRGETQYF
TRBJ2-2 . few TRBV20-1 TGCAGTGCTAGAGCGGCTCCGAACACCGGGGAGCTGTTTTTT CSARAAPNTGELFF
TRBJ1-2 . few TRBV5-1 TGCGCCAGCAGCTTGGAACTAGGGGCAGGGTATGGCTACACCTTC CASSLELGAGYGYTF
TRBJ2-7 TRBD2 . TRBV20-1 TGCAGTGCTAGAGCCAGGACTAGCGGCTACGAGCAGTACTTC CSARARTSGYEQYF
TRBJ1-2 . . TRBV5-1 TGCGCCAGCAGCTTCTTAGATAATGGCTACACCTTC CASSFLDNGYTF
TRBJ2-7 TRBD2 few TRBV20-1 TGCAGTGCTAGAGATTTCAGCGGGAGTTGGGGCGAGCAGTACTTC CSARDFSGSWGEQYF
TRBJ1-2 TRBD1 . TRBV29-1 TGCAGCGTGGGACAGGTACGACATGGCTACACCTTC CSVGQVRHGYTF
TRBJ2-1 TRBD2 . TRBV20-1 TGCAGTGCTGGGTTAGCGGGTTCCTACAATGAGCAGTTCTTC CSAGLAGSYNEQFF
TRBJ2-1 . few TRBV7-2 TGTGCCAGCAGCTTAGAGGGACTGGCGGGAAGGCAGTTCTTC CASSLEGLAGRQFF
TRBJ2-2 . few TRBV15 TGTGCCACCAGCAGGGAGTTTTCGCGGCTCGAGGGGGGGGAGCTGTTTTTT CATSREFSRLEGGELFF
TRBJ2-2 . many TRBV6-2/TRBV6-3 TGTGCCAGCAGTTATCCGACTACGAACACCGGGGAGCTGTTTTTT CASSYPTTNTGELFF
TRBJ1-2 . . TRBV5-4 TGTGCCAGCAGCTTGGAGGGGAACAGGGGCTACACCTTC CASSLEGNRGYTF
TRBJ1-1 . few TRBV7-9 TGTGCCAGCAGCCCGACGGGGAACCTGAACACTGAAGCTTTCTTT CASSPTGNLNTEAFF
TRBJ1-2 . . TRBV20-1 TGCAGTGCCCATACGACAGCCTATGGCTACACCTTC CSAHTTAYGYTF
TRBJ2-7 TRBD1 few TRBV4-1 TGCGCCAGCAGCCAAGGTTCGGGACAGCCCTACGAGCAGTACTTC CASSQGSGQPYEQYF
TRBJ2-5 . . TRBV6-5 TGTGCCAGCAGTTACGGACAGCCCCAAGAGACCCAGTACTTC CASSYGQPQETQYF